The rows below give T cell receptor beta chains drawn from one sample of a study of blood T cell repertoires in COVID-19. The assay was immunoSEQ multiplex PCR, and TCRdb's table has in-frame clones only and misses some. The sample has some 66,000 clones; 82% are singletons. Material for sequencing was peripheral blood. Source of these receptors: a man in his 60s with acute or convalescent COVID-19. Both conserved end residues are trimmed from each CDR3. D genes are given only for firm matches.

v_call	d_call	cdr3_length	j_call	cdr3_aa
TRBV6-5	TRBD1	13	TRBJ1-5	ASSQRQGSNQPQH
TRBV6-2/TRBV6-3	TRBD1	14	TRBJ1-5	ASSYQGQYSNQPQH
TRBV3-1/TRBV3-2	.	12	TRBJ2-2	ASSPKVPTGELF
TRBV5-1	.	12	TRBJ2-7	ASSIEAGNYEQY
TRBV5-4	TRBD2	13	TRBJ2-1	ASSPGGREYNEQF
TRBV2	.	10	TRBJ2-7	ASSRDTYEQY
TRBV5-1	.	13	TRBJ1-5	ASSLEGASNQPQH
TRBV29-1	TRBD2	11	TRBJ2-3	SVSGGNTDTQY
TRBV7-9	TRBD1	13	TRBJ2-7	ASSSGQGPFYEQY
TRBV18	TRBD1	12	TRBJ1-5	ASSPGQTNQPQH
TRBV19	.	12	TRBJ1-6	ASSIREGGSPLH
TRBV6-5	TRBD1	10	TRBJ2-7	ASSLGGGEQY
TRBV19	.	13	TRBJ2-2	ASSIDLSYTGELF
TRBV7-9	.	13	TRBJ1-6	ASSLGQAGGSPLH
TRBV4-1	.	14	TRBJ1-6	ASSQDMTALNSPLH
TRBV2	.	14	TRBJ1-6	ASITTTGTLNSPLH
TRBV5-1	TRBD1	13	TRBJ1-6	ASSLTGQYNSPLH
TRBV6-5	.	13	TRBJ1-5	ASRPVRGSNQPQH
TRBV7-8	TRBD2	15	TRBJ2-3	ASSLAGSGGAIDTQY
TRBV30	.	13	TRBJ1-6	AWRRSGTHNSPLH